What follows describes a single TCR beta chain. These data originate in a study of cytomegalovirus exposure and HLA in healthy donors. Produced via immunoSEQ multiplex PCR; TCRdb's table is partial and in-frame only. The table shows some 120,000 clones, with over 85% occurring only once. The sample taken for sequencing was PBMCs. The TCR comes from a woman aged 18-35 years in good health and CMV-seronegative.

CDR3 sequence reads: CASSPWTSGRATDTQYF. CDR3 bases: TGTGCCAGCAGCCCCTGGACTAGCGGGAGGGCCACAGATACGCAGTATTTT. The chain has TRBV5-8 and TRBJ2-3; 15 nucleotides match TRBD2. The CDR3 spans 17 residues. Trimming took 4 bases from V and 2 from J; bases not matched to a gene: 5. Germline values: CDR1 SGHTS, CDR2 YDEGEE.